The present TCR beta chain was sequenced within a study of T cell clones after liver transplantation. Across the study: Draws occurred before transplant, before withdrawal, and after complete or failed withdrawal.

The method was immunoSEQ multiplex PCR; TCRdb's version includes in-frame clones alone and lacks a portion of them. The sample records about 100,000 clones, roughly 80% being singletons. This clone has just a few counts. Trimming shortened V by 3 bases and J by 6 bases, and 11 bases separated the two germline ends. The germline CDR1 and CDR2 sequences are MDHEN and SYDVKM. CDR3 size: 13 residues. The sequence derives from a human donor who received a liver transplant. The genes are TRBV28 and TRBJ1-2; no clear D. Specimen: CD4+ T cells from blood, collected before liver transplant. In DNA, the CDR3 is TGTGCCAGCAGTTTCGCCTCCCCCAATGGCTACACCTTC. It translates to CASSFASPNGYTF.